This T cell receptor (beta chain) comes out of a study of shared clonotypes between healthy human individuals. Study-wide findings and caveats: Owing to a small donor count, the genetic and exposure-history diversity represented was limited. Clonotypes which were not shared had lower generation probabilities than clonotypes that all four donors shared.

Germline loops: CDR1 WSHSY, CDR2 SAAADI. The CDR3 runs 18 residues. The V gene lost 7 bases and the J gene lost 1 base, with 26 bases spanning the gap. About this clone: The target antigen is unknown.

TCRdb keeps only in-frame clones here, not all; method: immunoSEQ multiplex PCR. The profile shows 1.4 million to 1.5 million clones, around 97% of them singletons. The receptor comes from a man younger than 45 in good health. This chain connects TRBV10-2 to TRBJ2-7; the D gene is possibly TRBD1 (6 bases). Material for sequencing was naive CD4+ T cells sorted from blood. Stated subset: CD45RA+ positively selected. In DNA, the CDR3 is TGCGCCAGCATGAACAGGGACAAACCTCCTAGGATGTCCTACGAGCAGTACTTC. It encodes CASMNRDKPPRMSYEQYF.